This TCR beta chain was obtained from a study of regulatory T cells in long-lasting Graves disease. iRepertoire HTBI primers and Arm-PCR of CDR3 regions built TCR beta libraries. TCRdb independently ran MiXCR on the multiplex PCR reads; one entry per CDR3 protein. The table shows some 370,000 distinct CDR3 sequences, with 23% occurring only once. Deletions cut 2 bases from V and 2 bases from J, with 11 bases between. CDR1 is MNHEY, CDR2 SVGAGI, per germline. The CDR3 totals 15 residues. At least ten counts were recorded for this clonotype. Regarding time point: persistent/refractory GD, antithyroid drugs over 5 years with positive TRAb. Extracted PBMC RNA gave rise to the TCR library.

V is TRBV6-5 and J is TRBJ2-3, with D tentatively TRBD1 or TRBD2 (5 bases each). This receptor was obtained from a woman between 40 and 50 years old with Graves disease. The sample was peripheral blood mononuclear cells (PBMCs), taken when the disease was refractory, from a patient treated with antithyroid drugs. The CDR3: CASSYDVGPTDTQYF. The CDR3 region has the DNA TGTGCCAGCAGTTACGATGTGGGACCCACAGATACGCAGTATTTT.